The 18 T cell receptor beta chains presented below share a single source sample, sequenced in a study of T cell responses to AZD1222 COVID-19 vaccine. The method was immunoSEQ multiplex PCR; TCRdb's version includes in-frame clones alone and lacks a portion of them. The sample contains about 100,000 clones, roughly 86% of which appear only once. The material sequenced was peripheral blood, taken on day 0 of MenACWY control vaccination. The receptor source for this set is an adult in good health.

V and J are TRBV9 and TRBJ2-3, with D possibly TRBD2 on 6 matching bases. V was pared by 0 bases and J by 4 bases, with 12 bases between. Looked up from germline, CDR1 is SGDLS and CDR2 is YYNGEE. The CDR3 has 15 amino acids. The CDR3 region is CASSVVGRGSDTQYF. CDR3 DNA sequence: TGTGCCAGCAGCGTAGTCGGGAGAGGGTCAGATACGCAGTATTTT.

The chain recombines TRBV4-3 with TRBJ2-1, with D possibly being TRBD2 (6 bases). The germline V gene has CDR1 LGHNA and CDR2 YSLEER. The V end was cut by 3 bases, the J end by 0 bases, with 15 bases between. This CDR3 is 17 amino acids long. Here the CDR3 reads CASSHEKGLGSYNEQFF. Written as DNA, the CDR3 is TGCGCCAGCAGCCACGAAAAGGGACTTGGCTCCTACAATGAGCAGTTCTTC.

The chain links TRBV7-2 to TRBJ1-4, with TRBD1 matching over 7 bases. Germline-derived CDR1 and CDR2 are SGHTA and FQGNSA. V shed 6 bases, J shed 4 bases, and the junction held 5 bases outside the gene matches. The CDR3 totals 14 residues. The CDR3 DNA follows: TGTGCCAGCAGACCGGGACAGAGTAATGAAAAACTGTTTTTT. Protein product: CASRPGQSNEKLFF.

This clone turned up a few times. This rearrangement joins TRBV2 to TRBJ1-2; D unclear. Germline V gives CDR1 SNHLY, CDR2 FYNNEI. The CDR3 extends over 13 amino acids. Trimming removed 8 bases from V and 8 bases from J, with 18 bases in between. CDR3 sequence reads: CASVLERVGGYTF. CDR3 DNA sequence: TGTGCCAGCGTTCTCGAGCGGGTTGGCGGCTACACCTTC.

The CDR3 protein is CASSFVQKYSPLHF. The DNA of the CDR3 is TGTGCCAGCAGTTTTGTACAAAAGTATTCACCCCTCCACTTT. The V gene is TRBV28, the J gene TRBJ1-6; D unclear. Germline-derived CDR1 and CDR2 are MDHEN and SYDVKM. V lost 3 bases and J lost 8, with 11 bases in between. The CDR3 has 14 residues.

CDR3 loop: CASKRSSLAGYSYNEQFF. The CDR3 region has the DNA TGTGCCAGCAAGAGGTCCAGCCTAGCGGGGTACTCCTACAATGAGCAGTTCTTC. The chain couples TRBV27 to TRBJ2-1; 9 nucleotides align to TRBD2. There are 18 residues in the CDR3. Germline values: CDR1 MNHEY, CDR2 SMNVEV (reference sequence). V dropped 7 bases and J dropped 0; count of bases not matched to a gene: 13.

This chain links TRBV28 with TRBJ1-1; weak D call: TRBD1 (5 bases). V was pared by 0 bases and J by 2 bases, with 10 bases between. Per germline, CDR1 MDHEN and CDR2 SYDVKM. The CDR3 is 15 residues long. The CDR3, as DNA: TGTGCCAGCAGTTTATGGGGAGGGGAAAACACTGAAGCTTTCTTT. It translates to CASSLWGGENTEAFF. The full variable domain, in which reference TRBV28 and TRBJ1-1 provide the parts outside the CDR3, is DVKVTQSSRYLVKRTGEKVFLECVQDMDHENMFWYRQDPGLGLRLIYFSYDVKMKEKGDIPEGYSVSREKKERFSLILESASTNQTSMYLCASSLWGGENTEAFFGQGTRLTVV.

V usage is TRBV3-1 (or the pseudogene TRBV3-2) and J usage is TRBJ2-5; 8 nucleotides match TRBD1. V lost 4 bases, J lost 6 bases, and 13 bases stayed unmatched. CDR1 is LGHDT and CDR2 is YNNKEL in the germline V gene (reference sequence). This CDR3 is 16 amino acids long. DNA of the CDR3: TGTGCCAGCAGCCCTTTAGGGCAGGGGGCGGGAAAGACCCAGTACTTC. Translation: CASSPLGQGAGKTQYF.

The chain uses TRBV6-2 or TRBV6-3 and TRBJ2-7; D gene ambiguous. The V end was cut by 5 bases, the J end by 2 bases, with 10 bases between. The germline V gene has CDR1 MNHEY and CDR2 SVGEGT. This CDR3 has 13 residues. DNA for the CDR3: TGTGCCAGCAGTCAAGACAAGACCTACGAGCAGTACTTC. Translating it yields CASSQDKTYEQYF.

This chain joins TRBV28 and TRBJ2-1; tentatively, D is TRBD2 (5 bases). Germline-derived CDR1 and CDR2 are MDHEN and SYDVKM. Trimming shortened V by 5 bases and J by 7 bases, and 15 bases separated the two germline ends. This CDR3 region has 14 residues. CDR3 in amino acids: CASSTPIIANEQFF. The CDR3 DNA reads TGTGCCAGCAGTACACCAATTATAGCGAATGAGCAGTTCTTC.

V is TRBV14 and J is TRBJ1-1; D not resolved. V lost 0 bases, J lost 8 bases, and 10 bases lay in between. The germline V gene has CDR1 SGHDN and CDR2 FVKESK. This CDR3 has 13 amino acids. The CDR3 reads CASSQEGKGEAFF. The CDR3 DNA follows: TGTGCCAGCAGCCAAGAAGGTAAGGGAGAAGCTTTCTTT.

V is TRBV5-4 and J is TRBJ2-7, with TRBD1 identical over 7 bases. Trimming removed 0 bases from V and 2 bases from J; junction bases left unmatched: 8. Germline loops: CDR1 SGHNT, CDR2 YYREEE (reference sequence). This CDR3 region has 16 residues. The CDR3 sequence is CASSLAPTGQAYEQYF. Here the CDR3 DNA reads TGTGCCAGCAGCTTGGCCCCCACCGGACAGGCCTACGAGCAGTACTTC.

CDR3 residues: CASVGETPSTDTQYF. The CDR3 DNA reads TGTGCCAGCGTAGGGGAGACACCTAGCACAGATACGCAGTATTTT. This chain connects TRBV28 to TRBJ2-3; D is tentatively TRBD1 or TRBD2 (5 bases each). Trimming left V 8 bases short and J 0 bases short, with 15 bases between. The CDR3 is 15 amino acids. The germline gives CDR1 MDHEN, CDR2 SYDVKM.

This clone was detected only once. The CDR3 DNA reads TGCGCCAGCAGCCAAGAAACAGTCAGCTCCTATAATTCACCCCTCCACTTT. Encoded protein: CASSQETVSSYNSPLHF. The genes are TRBV4-1 and TRBJ1-6, with D uncertain. The germline V and J ends were trimmed by 0 bases and 0 bases, with 9 bases remaining between them. The CDR3 is made up of 17 amino acids. Germline CDR1 and CDR2: MGHRA and YSYEKL.

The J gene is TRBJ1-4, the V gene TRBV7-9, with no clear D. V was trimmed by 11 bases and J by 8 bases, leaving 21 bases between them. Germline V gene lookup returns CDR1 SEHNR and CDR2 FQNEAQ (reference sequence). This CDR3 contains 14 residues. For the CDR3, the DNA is TGTGCCTCCCGAGGGTCAAGAGAAAGGGAAAAACTGTTTTTT. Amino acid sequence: CASRGSREREKLFF.

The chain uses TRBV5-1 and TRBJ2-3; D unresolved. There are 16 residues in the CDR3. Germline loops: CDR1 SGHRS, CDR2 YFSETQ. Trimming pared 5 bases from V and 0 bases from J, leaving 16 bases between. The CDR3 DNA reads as TGCGCCAGCAGGAGTGGTCTGGGGATAAGCACAGATACGCAGTATTTT. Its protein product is CASRSGLGISTDTQYF.

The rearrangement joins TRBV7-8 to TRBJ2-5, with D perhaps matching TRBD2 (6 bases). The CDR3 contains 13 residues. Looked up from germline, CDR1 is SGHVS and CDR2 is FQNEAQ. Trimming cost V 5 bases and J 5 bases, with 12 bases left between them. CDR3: CASSRPGGETQYF. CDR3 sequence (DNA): TGTGCCAGCAGCCGACCCGGAGGGGAGACCCAGTACTTC.

CDR3 coding DNA: TGTGCCAGCAGCCCTCTCGGGACAGGGGGCAACACTGAAGCTTTCTTT. Protein: CASSPLGTGGNTEAFF. This chain connects TRBV28 to TRBJ1-1; 12 bases fit TRBD1. Trimming at V came to 6 bases and at J to 2 bases, leaving 7 bases not matched to a gene. This CDR3 comprises 16 residues. Germline loops: CDR1 MDHEN, CDR2 SYDVKM.